Listed below are T cell receptor beta chains from one sample, sequenced in a study of cytomegalovirus exposure and HLA in healthy donors. Assay used: immunoSEQ multiplex PCR; TCRdb lists only in-frame clones, some missing. The table has almost 90,000 clones, roughly 85% seen once. Sequenced input: PBMCs. The source of these receptors is a man in his forties in good health and CMV-seropositive. Both conserved end residues are part of each CDR3. Each record gives: V gene, CDR3 length, clone size, CDR3 protein. Some rows mark clone size as missing; the rest say once, few, many or name a class of expanded clone.

TRBV28,12,-,CASTYGNNEQFF
TRBV5-6,16,-,CASSAGVSRGYNEQFF
TRBV10-3,14,-,CAISGLAGAAEQFF
TRBV5-4,14,-,CASTARGGSSEAFF
TRBV18,18,-,CASSPKGLAGAGADTQYF
TRBV9,15,-,CASSLLTEIVYGYTF
TRBV5-1,16,-,CASSRGSDSTRGEQYF
TRBV29-1,14,-,CSAMGTTSTDTQYF
TRBV13,15,-,CASSITGLADYEQYF
TRBV6-6,11,-,CATTGNQPQHF
TRBV2,16,-,CASSSRDRGRGTEAFF
TRBV11-3,17,-,CASSLEVRAGGTDTQYF
TRBV28,13,-,CASVLAGVREQFF
TRBV14,15,-,CASSLLAGGQDTQYF
TRBV6-5,15,-,CASTTGGSGPNIQYF
TRBV15,14,-,CATSRDRASYEQYF
TRBV27,16,-,CASSPRTSGYRNEQFF
TRBV9,14,-,CASSRGHLTDTQYF
TRBV5-1,13,-,CASSLGQGSGYTF
TRBV4-1,18,once,CASSQETLAGGSSDTQYF
TRBV19,18,once,CASSIGTSGARPGAEQFF
TRBV12-5,13,-,CASGFEFNSPLHF
TRBV6-1,14,-,CASSEVLMVLEQYF
TRBV10-3,17,-,CAISQVYLGASSYEQYF
TRBV27,16,-,CASRPTSGSSYNEQFF
TRBV5-4,14,-,CASSAVAGAGEQYF
TRBV14,13,-,CASSQVDRAPLHF
TRBV20-1,11,-,CSATGTNEQFF
TRBV7-2,14,-,CASSLELLTDTQYF
TRBV28,14,-,CASRGGQGGTEAFF
TRBV7-9,14,-,CASSPDRGSYEQYF
TRBV6-5,15,-,CASSYRGLGQETQYF
TRBV5-1,16,-,CASSPFLDRGEETQYF